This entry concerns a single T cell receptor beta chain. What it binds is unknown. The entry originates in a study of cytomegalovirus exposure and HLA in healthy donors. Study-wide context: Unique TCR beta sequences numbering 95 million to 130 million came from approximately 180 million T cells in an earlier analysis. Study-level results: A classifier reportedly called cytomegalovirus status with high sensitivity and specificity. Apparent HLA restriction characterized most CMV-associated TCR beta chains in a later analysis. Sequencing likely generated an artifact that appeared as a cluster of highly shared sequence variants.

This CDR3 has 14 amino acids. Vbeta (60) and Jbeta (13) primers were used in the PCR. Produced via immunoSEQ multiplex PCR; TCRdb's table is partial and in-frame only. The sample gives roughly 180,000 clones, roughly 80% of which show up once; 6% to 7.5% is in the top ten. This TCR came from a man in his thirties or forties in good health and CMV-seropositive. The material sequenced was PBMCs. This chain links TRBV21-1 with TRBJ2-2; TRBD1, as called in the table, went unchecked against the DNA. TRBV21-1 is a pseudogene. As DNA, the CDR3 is TGTGCCAGCAGCAAACAGGGGGTGACCGGGGAGCTGTTTTTT. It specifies CASSKQGVTGELFF.